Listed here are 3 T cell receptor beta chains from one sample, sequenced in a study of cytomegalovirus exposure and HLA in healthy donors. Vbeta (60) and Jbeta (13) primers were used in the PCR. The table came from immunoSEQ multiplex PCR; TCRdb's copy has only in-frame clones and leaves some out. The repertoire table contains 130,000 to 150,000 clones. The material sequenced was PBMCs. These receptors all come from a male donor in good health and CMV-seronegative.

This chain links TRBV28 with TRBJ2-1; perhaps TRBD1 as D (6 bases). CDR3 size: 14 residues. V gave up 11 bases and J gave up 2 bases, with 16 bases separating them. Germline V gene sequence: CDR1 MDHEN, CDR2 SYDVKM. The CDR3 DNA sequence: TGTGCCGCAAGAGGGACAAAAACCTACAATGAGCAGTTCTTC. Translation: CAARGTKTYNEQFF.

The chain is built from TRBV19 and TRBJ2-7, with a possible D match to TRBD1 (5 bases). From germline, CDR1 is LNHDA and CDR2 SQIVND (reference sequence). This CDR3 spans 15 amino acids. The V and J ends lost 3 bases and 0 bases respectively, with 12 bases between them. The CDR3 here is CASSINGHSSYEQYF. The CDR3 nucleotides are TGTGCCAGTAGTATCAACGGACATAGCTCCTACGAGCAGTACTTC.

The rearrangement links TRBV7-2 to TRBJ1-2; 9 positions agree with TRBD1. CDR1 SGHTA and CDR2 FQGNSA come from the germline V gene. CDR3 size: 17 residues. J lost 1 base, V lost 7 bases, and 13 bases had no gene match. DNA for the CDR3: TGTGCCAGCACCTCGAATCTGGGGGGACAGGGTAACTATGGCTACACCTTC. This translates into CASTSNLGGQGNYGYTF. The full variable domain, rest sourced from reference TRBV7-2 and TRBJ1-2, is GAGVSQSPSNKVTEKGKDVELRCDPISGHTALYWYRQSLGQGLEFLIYFQGNSAPDKSGLPSDRFSAERTGGSVSTLTIQRTQQEDSAVYLCASTSNLGGQGNYGYTFGSGTRLTVV.